This TCR beta chain was recorded in a study of T cells in localized non-small cell lung cancer. Study results and caveats: Because only a single region of the tumor was sequenced, heterogeneity remains possible. Greater blood T cell density accompanied longer overall survival.

This clone has only one observation. Its antigen is unidentified. The data were produced by immunoSEQ multiplex PCR, yet TCRdb's version contains in-frame clones alone and is incomplete. The sample lists tens of thousands of clones, approximately 90% occurring once. Germline values: CDR1 KGHSH, CDR2 LQKENI. The CDR3 runs 14 residues. J lost 7 bases, V lost 6 bases, and 4 bases had no gene match. This chain uses TRBV18 with TRBJ1-6, with 9 bases that match TRBD1. Sample: peripheral blood mononuclear cells, taken before any cancer treatment. This receptor was identified in a man between 35 and 75 years old with stage III lung adenocarcinoma. CDR3 residues: CASSRDRANSPLHF. In DNA, the CDR3 is TGTGCCAGCTCGCGGGACAGGGCGAATTCACCCCTCCACTTT.